Following are 7 T cell receptor beta chains from one sample sequenced in a study of shared clonotypes between healthy human individuals (dated by TCRdb to about 2020). Library prep was done by the immunoSEQ multiplex PCR assay. TCRdb holds this immuneACCESS table with in-frame rearrangements only. Some clones are missing; in checked studies, unresolved V genes explain under half, and the rest has no known cause. In this sample the table shows approximately 980,000 clones, over 75% of which occur a single time. Of the sample, roughly 1.5% falls within the top ten clones. Sequencing used memory CD4+ T cells sorted from blood. The sample's cell subset or site label is to be understood as: CD45RA-negative fraction. Receptor source: a man aged 18 to 35 in good health.

This sequence joins TRBV12-1 and TRBJ1-5. TRBV12-1 is described as a pseudogene. CDR3 length equals 15 residues. The CDR3 reads CASSLYSDSNQPQHF. CDR3 coding DNA: TGTGCCAGCAGCCTCTATTCGGATAGCAATCAGCCCCAGCATTTT.

This clone has just a few counts. This chain links TRBV2 with TRBJ2-7, with D perhaps given as TRBD1 or TRBD2 (5 bases each). Germline V gene lookup returns CDR1 SNHLY and CDR2 FYNNEI. CDR3 length equals 12 residues. V lost 6 bases to trimming and J lost 1 base, with 7 bases between them. The CDR3 DNA follows: TGTGCCAGCAGGGGGGTATCCTACGAGCAGTACTTC. Translated: CASRGVSYEQYF. The full variable domain, completed using reference TRBV2 and TRBJ2-7, is EPEVTQTPSHQVTQMGQEVILRCVPISNHLYFYWYRQILGQKVEFLVSFYNNEISEKSEIFDDQFSVERPDGSNFTLKIRSTKLEDSAMYFCASRGVSYEQYFGPGTRLTVT.

This rearrangement joins TRBV9 to TRBJ1-2; TRBD1 agrees at 7 bases. Trimming took 4 bases from V and 0 from J; bases not matched to a gene: 9. Germline V gene lookup returns CDR1 SGDLS and CDR2 YYNGEE. This CDR3 has 16 amino acids. For the CDR3, the DNA is TGTGCCAGCAGCTCAAGTCGGACAGGTTCTAACTATGGCTACACCTTC. Translated, it gives CASSSSRTGSNYGYTF. Complete variable domain (other parts from reference TRBV9 and TRBJ1-2): DSGVTQTPKHLITATGQRVTLRCSPRSGDLSVYWYQQSLDQGLQFLIQYYNGEERAKGNILERFSAQQFPDLHSELNLSSLELGDSALYFCASSSSRTGSNYGYTFGSGTRLTVV.

The rearrangement joins TRBV29-1 to TRBJ2-2; tentatively, D is TRBD2 (6 bases). Germline values: CDR1 SQVTM, CDR2 ANQGSEA. Trimming removed 7 bases at V and 0 bases at J, with 15 bases between. The CDR3 length is 15 residues. CDR3 in amino acids: CSAGRDLTNTGELFF. CDR3 nucleotide sequence: TGCAGCGCCGGACGGGACTTAACGAACACCGGGGAGCTGTTTTTT.

This chain links TRBV15 with TRBJ2-1, with 12 positions matching TRBD2. CDR1 is LNHNV, CDR2 YYDKDF, per germline (reference sequence). The CDR3 totals 21 residues. V shed 1 base and J 7 bases; nucleotides not matched to a gene: 20. CDR3 nucleotides: TGTGCCACCAGCAGAGCCCCAGGACGCGGACTAGCGGGGTATGCGGGGAATGAGCAGTTCTTC. This codes for CATSRAPGRGLAGYAGNEQFF.

Details on this clone: Other DNA variants within this sample encode the same CDR3. The chain carries TRBV29-1 and TRBJ1-1; D is perhaps TRBD1 (5 bases). Trimming shortened V by 7 bases and J by 5 bases, and 14 bases separated the two germline ends. The germline V gene has CDR1 SQVTM and CDR2 ANQGSEA. This CDR3 has 12 amino acids. The chain's CDR3 is CSGSQGRTEAFF. CDR3 sequence (DNA): TGCAGCGGAAGCCAGGGACGTACTGAAGCTTTCTTT. The variable domain in full, with the rest retrieved from reference TRBV29-1 and TRBJ1-1, is SAVISQKPSRDICQRGTSLTIQCQVDSQVTMMFWYRQQPGQSLTLIATANQGSEATYESGFVIDKFPISRPNLTFSTLTVSNMSPEDSSIYLCSGSQGRTEAFFGQGTRLTVV.

V usage is TRBV30 and J usage is TRBJ2-7; D is perhaps TRBD2 (6 bases). The CDR3 contains 13 residues. Trimming removed 5 bases at V and 4 bases at J, with 15 bases between. The germline CDR1 and CDR2 sequences are GTSNPN and SVGIG (reference sequence). The CDR3 loop is CAWGAGLNYEQYF. As DNA, the CDR3 is TGTGCCTGGGGAGCGGGTTTAAATTACGAGCAGTACTTC.